The 15 T cell receptor beta chains given below trace back to one sample, sequenced in a study of regulatory T cells in long-lasting Graves disease (dated by TCRdb to about 2021). Receptor libraries were prepared by multiplex PCR. The sample was run on an Illumina HiSeq 4000. TCR beta libraries were built with iRepertoire HTBI primers and Arm-PCR amplification of CDR3 regions. TCRdb itself trimmed the public reads at Q25 with fastp, ran MiXCR and retained productive beta chains. Each entry merges the rows of one CDR3 protein and shows their most common DNA and genes. This sample gives around 330,000 distinct CDR3 sequences in total; 15% to 20% of them show up just once. The leading ten clones occupy roughly 40% of the sample. The sample's time point label is to be understood as: newly diagnosed GD, antithyroid drugs for less than 3 months. For both TCR sequencing and RNA sequencing, RNA was extracted from PBMCs in TRIzol.

Source: peripheral blood mononuclear cells (PBMCs), taken at new diagnosis, from a patient treated with antithyroid drugs. These receptors came from a female donor with Graves disease.

This clonotype was detected ten times or more. This sequence joins TRBV12-5 and TRBJ2-5; the D call may be TRBD1 or TRBD2 (5 bases each). The CDR3 contains 15 residues. V gave up 4 bases and J gave up 2 bases, with 14 bases separating them. CDR1 is LGHNT and CDR2 is FRNRAP in the germline V gene. CDR3 coding DNA: TGTGCTAGTGGTTCCGGGACGGTAGATCAAGAGACCCAGTACTTC. Translated: CASGSGTVDQETQYF.

At least ten counts were recorded for this clonotype. The gene calls are TRBV12-3 or TRBV12-4 and TRBJ2-7, with a tentative D call TRBD1 (7 bases). V was trimmed by 5 bases and J by 9 bases, leaving 17 bases between them. The CDR3 totals 13 residues. CDR3 loop: CASSRGTATGQYF. DNA for the CDR3: TGTGCCAGCAGTCGGGGGACAGCTACGGGGCAGTACTTC.

In its sample, this clonotype was seen many times. The chain has TRBV10-3 and TRBJ1-5; maybe TRBD1 (6 bases). The V end was cut by 8 bases, the J end by 3 bases, with 14 bases between. Per germline, CDR1 ENHRY and CDR2 SYGVKD. The CDR3 runs 14 residues. The CDR3 loop is CAIRQEGDNQPQHF. The CDR3 nucleotides are TGTGCCATCCGACAGGAGGGAGACAATCAGCCCCAGCATTTT.

V usage is TRBV20-1 and J usage is TRBJ1-3; D may be TRBD1 (5 bases). V lost 0 bases, J lost 2 bases, and 14 bases lay in between. CDR1 is DFQATT, CDR2 SNEGSKA, per germline (reference sequence). This CDR3 has 16 amino acids. The CDR3 loop reads CSARDLVGGAGNTIYF. The CDR3 nucleotides read TGCAGTGCTAGAGATCTCGTTGGGGGAGCTGGAAACACCATATATTTT.

The table lists this clonotype with many counts. The chain joins TRBV6-5 to TRBJ2-3; 8 bases are a match to TRBD1. CDR1 and CDR2 (germline): MNHEY, SVGAGI. Unmatched junction bases numbered 6, after V lost 4 bases and J lost 3 bases. CDR3 length: 15 residues. The CDR3 region is CASSLTGAKTDTQYF. DNA for the CDR3: TGTGCCAGCAGTTTGACAGGGGCGAAGACAGATACGCAGTATTTT.

For this clonotype: This probably arose from a read error, given a far larger clone one base away. The gene calls are TRBV6-2 or TRBV6-3 and TRBJ2-5; unclear D gene. The CDR3 is 15 amino acids. CDR1 is MNHEY and CDR2 is SVGEGT in the germline V gene. CDR3 region: CASSYSGTTQETQHF. Written as DNA, the CDR3 is TGTGCCAGCAGTTACTCCGGCACAACCCAAGAGACCCAGCACTTC.

This clonotype was counted a few times. The chain uses TRBV20-1 and TRBJ1-2, with D tentatively TRBD1 (5 bases). This CDR3 has 14 amino acids. Trimming stripped 6 bases from V and 10 bases from J, with 24 bases between. The germline V gene encodes CDR1 DFQATT and CDR2 SNEGSKA (reference sequence). CDR3 DNA sequence: TGCAGTGCACTACACAATCAGAGGGGAAAGAACTACACCTTC. It is translated as CSALHNQRGKNYTF.

This clonotype occurred many times. The chain has TRBV11-2 and TRBJ2-7; weak D call: TRBD1 (6 bases). The CDR3 consists of 14 residues. Germline V gene lookup returns CDR1 SGHAT and CDR2 FQNNGV. Between the trimmed V and J ends, which lost 3 bases and 3 bases, there was a span of 12 bases. CDR3 sequence reads: CASSLETGNYEQYF. In DNA form, the CDR3 reads TGTGCCAGCAGCTTGGAGACAGGCAACTACGAGCAGTACTTC.

The table lists this clonotype with many counts. The chain recombines TRBV28 with TRBJ1-5; D not resolved. This CDR3 region has 15 residues. CDR1 is MDHEN, CDR2 SYDVKM, per germline. V lost 4 bases and J lost 5, with 15 bases in between. The CDR3 is CASSSPLGIHQPQHF. The CDR3 DNA reads as TGTGCCAGCAGTTCCCCCTTGGGGATCCATCAGCCCCAGCATTTT.

The chain carries TRBV6-2 or TRBV6-3 and TRBJ2-2; D might be TRBD2 (6 bases). CDR1 is MNHEY and CDR2 is SVGEGT in the germline V gene. V was clipped by 2 bases and J by 4 bases, with 17 bases between them. The CDR3 is 17 residues long. CDR3 sequence (DNA): TGTGCCAGCAGTTACATCGGGTTAGCAGCGGGCACCGGGGAGCTGTTTTTT. Its protein is CASSYIGLAAGTGELFF.

At least ten counts were recorded for this clonotype. The gene calls are TRBV6-5 and TRBJ1-5; D is unresolved. V dropped 2 bases and J dropped 2 bases, with 7 bases sitting between them. The CDR3 consists of 14 residues. Per germline, CDR1 MNHEY and CDR2 SVGAGI. CDR3 region: CASSYMGGNQPQHF. The CDR3 nucleotides read TGTGCCAGCAGTTACATGGGCGGCAATCAGCCCCAGCATTTT.

A note on this clonotype: This clone may be a read error of a much larger clone one base away. The chain joins TRBV28 to TRBJ2-1, with D hard to call. V was trimmed by 4 bases and J by 9 bases, leaving 10 bases between them. The CDR3 is made up of 12 amino acids. CDR1 is MDHEN and CDR2 is SYDVKM in the germline V gene. CDR3 bases: TGTGCCAGCAGTTCCGCCTTAGGTGAGCAGTTCTTC. This gives the protein CASSSALGEQFF.

This clonotype was seen at least ten times. This rearrangement joins TRBV28 to TRBJ1-4; no clear D. The CDR3 is 14 residues long. Germline V gene sequence: CDR1 MDHEN, CDR2 SYDVKM. With 5 bases removed from V and 7 bases from J, the gap between germline ends came to 14 bases. CDR3 loop: CASSQLEKLEKLFF. CDR3 nucleotides: TGTGCCAGCAGTCAATTAGAAAAGCTTGAAAAACTGTTTTTT.

On this clonotype itself: It is likely a read error: a sequence one base away is far more abundant. This chain links TRBV11-3 with TRBJ1-1; D perhaps matches TRBD1 (5 bases). Germline-derived CDR1 and CDR2 are SGHNT and YENEEA. Trimming cost V 6 bases and J 3 bases, with 20 bases left between them. The CDR3 is 16 amino acids. The chain's CDR3 is CASSFLQPGIDTEAFF. The CDR3 DNA reads TGTGCCAGCAGTTTCCTACAGCCAGGGATAGACACTGAAGCTTTCTTT.

Concerning this clonotype itself: A read error is likely here: a far larger clone is one base away. The rearrangement links TRBV11-2 to TRBJ2-3; no definite D call. CDR1 SGHAT and CDR2 FQNNGV come from the germline V gene. This CDR3 is 15 amino acids long. CDR3 sequence: CAGSLDGTAPDTQYF. For the CDR3, the DNA is TGTGCCGGCAGCTTAGATGGAACAGCGCCGGATACGCAGTATTTT. Supplemented by reference TRBV11-2 and TRBJ2-3, the full variable domain reads EAGVAQSPRYKIIEKRQSVAFWCNPISGHATLYWYQQILGQGPKLLIQFQNNGVVDDSQLPKDRFSAERLKGVDSTLKIQPAKLEDSAVYLCAGSLDGTAPDTQYFGPGTRLTVL.